This T cell receptor (beta chain) was profiled in a study of Ad26.COV2.S vaccination and SARS-CoV-2 variants. Study information: Participants got Ad26.COV2.S intramuscularly, once or twice 56 days apart. Whole-study findings and limits: Recipients given vaccine exceeded placebo recipients in spike-specific TCR breadth.

Trimming left V 1 base short and J 7 bases short, with 14 bases between. The CDR3 covers 14 residues. CDR1 and CDR2 from the germline V gene are SGHNT and YYREEE (reference sequence). Profiled with immunoSEQ multiplex PCR; TCRdb holds only in-frame clones, not every one. The table shows about 220,000 clones, with roughly 90% occurring only once. Treatment in this sample: about 20 received Ad26.COV2.S at low or high dose, single or two shots; about 5 received placebo; per-sample allocation not given. Specimens were obtained on day 63 following the first vaccine or placebo injection. Recruitment in Boston yielded a donor of adult age, 18-55 years. Details on this clone: Its antigen is still unknown.

The chain recombines TRBV5-4 with TRBJ1-1; D may be TRBD1 (6 bases). Sequenced material: peripheral blood, taken in a trial of Ad26.COV2.S vaccine versus placebo. The TCR was taken from a person between 18 and 60 years old who received the Ad26.COV2.S COVID-19 vaccine or a placebo. CDR3 loop: CASSLIGGAGEAFF. In DNA, the CDR3 is TGTGCCAGCAGCTTGATCGGGGGCGCGGGTGAAGCTTTCTTT.